The rows below give T cell receptor beta chains drawn from one sample of a study of blood T cell repertoires in COVID-19. Profiling relied on immunoSEQ multiplex PCR, and the TCRdb table lists in-frame clones only, not all of them. The table includes roughly 200,000 clones, about 85% detected once. The sequenced sample was peripheral blood. The receptors come from a woman aged 40 to 50 with COVID-19, enrolled during active disease. Both conserved end residues are part of each CDR3. The D gene is left open where the match is weak. For some rows the clone size is stated as once, few or many, or as a class when expanded; others skip it.

>TRBD1|NA|TRBV3-1/TRBV3-2|TRBJ1-2
TGTGCCGCTAAAGGGACAGGGGGCGACTATGGCTACACCTTC
CAAKGTGGDYGYTF
>TRBD1|NA|TRBV7-2|TRBJ1-5
TGTGCCAGCAGCTTAATGGGGACAGGCAACAATCAGCCCCAGCATTTT
CASSLMGTGNNQPQHF
>NA|few|TRBV19|TRBJ1-2
TGTGCCAGTAGTTATACAGGGTCCCCTAATGGCTACACCTTC
CASSYTGSPNGYTF
>TRBD2|NA|TRBV10-3|TRBJ2-2
TGTGCCATCAGTGTATCTAGCGGGGTGAACACCGGGGAGCTGTTTTTT
CAISVSSGVNTGELFF
>TRBD2|NA|TRBV25-1|TRBJ2-1
TGTGCCAGCAGTGAAGTGGGTAGCGGGAGCTACAATGAGCAGTTCTTC
CASSEVGSGSYNEQFF
>TRBD1|NA|TRBV15|TRBJ1-3
TGTGCCACCAGCAGTCCCCGTCTTTTGGGACAGCAATCGTCCGGAAACACCATATATTTT
CATSSPRLLGQQSSGNTIYF
>NA|NA|TRBV11-3|TRBJ1-1
TGTGCCAGCAGCTCAAGGGGAATCGCTGAAGCTTTCTTT
CASSSRGIAEAFF
>TRBD1|NA|TRBV5-8|TRBJ2-7
TGTGCCAGCAGACCGTGGGGGACAGGGGCCTACGAGCAGTACTTC
CASRPWGTGAYEQYF
>NA|NA|TRBV6-1|TRBJ1-3
TGTGCCAGCAGTGATCCGTCAACATGGTCTGGAAACACCATATATTTT
CASSDPSTWSGNTIYF
>NA|NA|TRBV6-6|TRBJ1-5
TGTGCCAGCAGCTTAGCGGGAAATCAGCCCCAGCATTTT
CASSLAGNQPQHF
>NA|NA|TRBV5-1|TRBJ2-7
TGCGCCAGCAGCTGGCTAGCGACGAACGAGCAGTACTTC
CASSWLATNEQYF
>TRBD1|NA|TRBV5-1|TRBJ2-1
TGCGCCAGCAGGCGGACAGGGAGCCACAATGAGCAGTTCTTC
CASRRTGSHNEQFF
>TRBD1|NA|TRBV3-1/TRBV3-2|TRBJ1-4
TGTGCCAGCAGCCAAGATCCCCGACAGGGAGGAGAAAAACTGTTTTTT
CASSQDPRQGGEKLFF
>TRBD1|NA|TRBV5-5|TRBJ2-7
TGTGCCAGCAGCTTGGGACAGGGGAGAAGAGAGCAGTACTTC
CASSLGQGRREQYF
>NA|NA|TRBV6-5|TRBJ1-4
TGTGCCAGCAGTTATTCGCGCCTTAATGAAAAACTGTTTTTT
CASSYSRLNEKLFF
>NA|NA|TRBV6-2/TRBV6-3|TRBJ1-2
TGTGCCAGCAGTTACCCTTCCGGCGGGACCGCTGGCTACACCTTC
CASSYPSGGTAGYTF
>TRBD2|NA|TRBV6-5|TRBJ2-7
TGTGCCAGCAGAAACCAAGCGGGGAGCTCCTACGAGCAGTACTTC
CASRNQAGSSYEQYF
>TRBD2|NA|TRBV5-1|TRBJ2-2
TGCGCCAGCAGCTTGGAAGTTAGGACTAGCTTCGGGGAGCTGTTTTTT
CASSLEVRTSFGELFF
>NA|few|TRBV2|TRBJ2-3
TGTGCCAGCAGCCCCCTGGCAGGCACAGATACGCAGTATTTT
CASSPLAGTDTQYF
>TRBD1|NA|TRBV5-1|TRBJ2-7
TGCGCCAGCAGCCGGAGTTTAGGGGGCGACGAGCAGTACTTC
CASSRSLGGDEQYF
>TRBD1|few|TRBV3-1/TRBV3-2|TRBJ1-2
TGTGCCAGCAGCCTCCCGGGACAGACGAACGGCTACACCTTC
CASSLPGQTNGYTF
>TRBD1|NA|TRBV7-8|TRBJ1-2
TGTGCCAGCAGCTACACCCGGACAGGGCGGGGTGGGAGGCCCTATGGCTACACCTTC
CASSYTRTGRGGRPYGYTF
>NA|NA|TRBV9|TRBJ2-2
TGTGCCAGCGGACGAGGACAGCTTTACACCGGGGAGCTGTTTTTT
CASGRGQLYTGELFF
>TRBD1|once|TRBV6-1|TRBJ1-3
TGTGCCAGCAGTGACGGGCAGGGGGCTGGAAACACCATATATTTT
CASSDGQGAGNTIYF
>NA|NA|TRBV4-3|TRBJ2-7
TGCGCCAGCAGCCAAGAGGGGGCAAACGAGCAGTACTTC
CASSQEGANEQYF
>NA|NA|TRBV21-1|TRBJ2-7
TGTGCCAGCGCTCAAGTACTGACGGACTACCCGTCCTACGAGCAGTACTTC
CASAQVLTDYPSYEQYF
>NA|NA|TRBV15|TRBJ2-3
TGTGCCACCAGCCAACCCTTTTTAGCGGCTGCTAGCACAGATACGCAGTATTTT
CATSQPFLAAASTDTQYF
>TRBD2|NA|TRBV7-6|TRBJ2-2
TGTGCCAGCAGCTTGGGCGGACTAGCGCTCCTCGGAACCGGGGAGCTGTTTTTT
CASSLGGLALLGTGELFF
>NA|NA|TRBV29-1|TRBJ1-1
TGCAGCGTTGGGCCGTTGAACACTGAAGCTTTCTTT
CSVGPLNTEAFF
>NA|NA|TRBV11-2|TRBJ1-4
TGTGCCAGCAGCTTAGGTCAGCACAGCGAAAAACTGTTTTTT
CASSLGQHSEKLFF
>NA|NA|TRBV4-2|TRBJ1-5
TGTGCCAGCAGCCAAGATGGCGGCGCGGGAATTGGCAATCAGCCCCAGCATTTT
CASSQDGGAGIGNQPQHF
>NA|NA|TRBV5-1|TRBJ1-3
TGCGCCAGCAGGGGGTCTTCGGGGGTCAACACCATATATTTT
CASRGSSGVNTIYF
>TRBD2|NA|TRBV14|TRBJ2-1
TGTGCCAGCAGAAGAACCGGGACTAGCTCCTACAATGAGCAGTTCTTC
CASRRTGTSSYNEQFF
>NA|few|TRBV11-3|TRBJ1-2
TGTGCCAGCAGCTTACGGTACGAAGCTAACTATGGCTACACCTTC
CASSLRYEANYGYTF
>TRBD1|NA|TRBV7-9|TRBJ2-7
TGTGCCAGCAGCTTTGACCTTTACGGGACAGGCGTCTCCTACGAGCAGTACTTC
CASSFDLYGTGVSYEQYF